The next 8 T cell receptor beta chains were all read from a single sample in a study of Graves' ophthalmopathy and Graves' hyperthyroidism. RNA transcripts were the template, and TCR beta CDR3 regions were amplified from them. Second-round multiplex PCR came after a first-round RT-PCR that employed HTBI primers. Via MiXCR, TCRdb re-called the multiplex PCR reads, giving one row per CDR3 protein. The data hold 600,000 to 700,000 distinct CDR3 sequences, with about two fifths observed a single time. Sequencing was carried out using peripheral blood. Receptors originate from an adult man with Graves' ophthalmopathy.

This clonotype came up many times. V usage is TRBV20-1 and J usage is TRBJ1-2; a weak D match, TRBD1 (5 bases). Trimming pared 6 bases from V and 4 bases from J, leaving 12 bases between. Germline V gene lookup returns CDR1 DFQATT and CDR2 SNEGSKA (reference sequence). The CDR3 extends over 12 amino acids. CDR3 in DNA: TGCAGTGCCACGGCGGGACTCTATGGCTACACCTTC. Protein product: CSATAGLYGYTF.

The J gene is TRBJ2-5, the V gene TRBV10-2; TRBD2 matches at 8 bases. Unmatched junction bases numbered 2, after V lost 3 bases and J lost 5 bases. Per the germline V gene, CDR1 is WSHSY and CDR2 is SAAADI. This CDR3 is built from 13 residues. The CDR3 sequence: CASSDRLAETQYF. CDR3 in DNA: TGCGCCAGCAGTGACAGACTAGCGGAGACCCAGTACTTC.

This clonotype occurred a few times. V is TRBV29-1 and J is TRBJ2-3; D unresolved. Germline V gene lookup returns CDR1 SQVTM and CDR2 ANQGSEA. The CDR3 totals 11 residues. V lost 6 bases, J lost 10 bases, and 14 bases lay in between. The CDR3 loop is CSVHPYKAQYF. In DNA form, the CDR3 reads TGCAGCGTCCACCCGTACAAGGCGCAGTATTTT.

Of note for this clonotype: With a much larger clone just one base away, this may be a read error. J is TRBJ1-2 and V is TRBV7-2; TRBD1 matches at 10 bases. From germline, CDR1 is SGHTA and CDR2 FQGNSA. After removal of 5 bases from V and 4 bases from J, the junction contained 7 bases not matched to a gene. The CDR3 covers 15 residues. Here the CDR3 reads CASSLGTGVIYGYTF. The CDR3, as DNA: TGTGCCAGCAGCCTCGGGACAGGGGTTATCTATGGCTACACCTTC.

The chain has TRBV5-2 and TRBJ1-1. TRBV5-2 is recorded as a pseudogene. This CDR3 has 14 amino acids. CDR3 residues: CASNSWIAGTEAFF. The CDR3 bases are TGTGCCAGCAACTCATGGATAGCGGGCACTGAAGCTTTCTTT.

The genes are TRBV9 and TRBJ1-5, with TRBD1 matching over 12 bases. The CDR3 is 14 amino acids. Germline V gene sequence: CDR1 SGDLS, CDR2 YYNGEE. V was clipped by 3 bases and J by 14 bases; unmatched bases: 9. CDR3 residues: CASSAEGDRGREHF. Here the CDR3 DNA reads TGTGCCAGCAGCGCGGAGGGGGACAGGGGGCGAGAGCATTTT.

The V call is TRBV25-1, the J call TRBJ1-6; D remains unclear. The V end lost 1 base, the J end lost 14 bases, and 15 bases lay between the germline ends. The CDR3 consists of 14 residues. Germline CDR1 MGHDK, CDR2 SYGVNS. In nucleotides, the CDR3 is TGTGCCAGCAGTGAATTTGGCGGACGGTTGACCCTCCACTTT. The encoded protein is CASSEFGGRLTLHF.

The chain couples TRBV10-3 to TRBJ2-7; D gene uncertain. Germline V CDR1 and CDR2: ENHRY, SYGVKD. The CDR3 has 13 amino acids. The germline V and J ends were trimmed by 10 bases and 1 base, with 14 bases remaining between them. The CDR3 DNA is TGTGCCAGCAACCCCAGTGGGTCCTACGAGCAGTACTTC. Its translation: CASNPSGSYEQYF.